The 32 T cell receptor beta chains presented below share a single source sample, sequenced in a study of shared clonotypes between healthy human individuals. TCRdb's table, derived via immunoSEQ multiplex PCR, lists solely in-frame clones and lacks some. The table records about 1 million clones, around 74% of them present only once. The sequenced sample was memory CD4+ T cells sorted from blood. Subset specified: CD45RA-negative fraction. All receptors derive from a man aged 18 to 30 in good health.

As concerns this clone: Other nucleotide sequences in the sample specify the same CDR3. The DNA of the CDR3 is TGTGCCAGCTCAGCCAGCACAGATACGCAGTATTTT. This encodes CASSASTDTQYF. V usage is TRBV18 and J usage is TRBJ2-3; D uncertain. V was clipped by 5 bases and J by 0 bases, with 3 bases between them. The V gene's germline CDR1 is KGHSH and CDR2 LQKENI. The CDR3 length is 12 residues.

This clone came up once. At the DNA level, this CDR3 is encoded by other sequences in the same sample as well. The chain joins TRBV15 to TRBJ1-5; D unclear. The V gene's germline CDR1 is LNHNV and CDR2 YYDKDF (reference sequence). This CDR3 has 14 amino acids. V lost 0 bases and J lost 1, with 4 bases in between. The CDR3 DNA reads as TGTGCCACCAGCAGAGATACGAGCAATCAGCCCCAGCATTTT. It specifies CATSRDTSNQPQHF.

The genes are TRBV6-1 and TRBJ1-5, with D unresolved. Trimming cost V 6 bases and J 0 bases, with 12 bases left between them. The CDR3 runs to 15 residues. Germline V CDR1 and CDR2: MNHNS, SASEGT. Written as DNA, the CDR3 is TGTGCCAGCAGAGCAGACGCCAATAGCAATCAGCCCCAGCATTTT. Amino acids: CASRADANSNQPQHF.

The CDR3 DNA follows: TGTGCCAGCAGGGCTGACAGGGGGTTAGGGCAGTTCTTC. Its translation: CASRADRGLGQFF. The genes are TRBV5-4 and TRBJ2-1; 9 nucleotides match TRBD1. Germline assignment: CDR1 SGHNT and CDR2 YYREEE (reference sequence). Trimming removed 5 bases from V and 12 bases from J; junction bases left unmatched: 9. The CDR3 is 13 amino acids. Combining the CDR3 with reference TRBV5-4 and TRBJ2-1 gives the whole variable domain ETGVTQSPTHLIKTRGQQVTLRCSSQSGHNTVSWYQQALGQGPQFIFQYYREEENGRGNFPPRFSGLQFPNYSSELNVNALELDDSALYLCASRADRGLGQFFGPGTRLTVL.

On this clone: The sample holds other DNA sequences that translate to the same CDR3. The V call is TRBV10-3, the J call TRBJ2-7; TRBD2 agrees at 13 bases. Germline V lookup: CDR1 ENHRY, CDR2 SYGVKD. V trimming: 0 bases; J trimming: 6 bases; junction bases outside the gene matches: 2. This CDR3 comprises 15 residues. This chain's CDR3 is CAISESGLAGREQYF. The CDR3 DNA follows: TGTGCCATCAGTGAGTCGGGACTAGCGGGACGCGAGCAGTACTTC.

CDR3 in DNA: TGTGCCAGCAGCCCGACAGGGGGTTCTACTGAAGCTTTCTTT. Protein sequence: CASSPTGGSTEAFF. The rearrangement uses TRBV5-4 and TRBJ1-1; 9 nucleotides align to TRBD1. Germline V gene lookup returns CDR1 SGHNT and CDR2 YYREEE (reference sequence). The trim removed 4 bases at V and 5 bases at J, leaving 6 bases unmatched. The CDR3 is made up of 14 amino acids.

The chain employs TRBV10-3 and TRBJ1-5, with D unclear. The germline gives CDR1 ENHRY, CDR2 SYGVKD. This CDR3 region has 13 residues. Trimming cost V 3 bases and J 4 bases, with 7 bases left between them. CDR3 sequence: CAISDDVNQPQHF. For the CDR3, the DNA is TGTGCCATCAGTGATGACGTTAATCAGCCCCAGCATTTT.

This chain joins TRBV5-1 and TRBJ2-5, with D possibly matching TRBD1 (5 bases). The V gene lost 4 bases and the J gene lost 2 bases, with 9 bases spanning the gap. Germline CDR1 SGHRS, CDR2 YFSETQ. The CDR3 consists of 13 residues. The CDR3 DNA sequence: TGCGCCAGCAGCCCACAGGTTCAAGAGACCCAGTACTTC. Its translation: CASSPQVQETQYF.

V and J are TRBV2 and TRBJ2-7; either TRBD1 or TRBD2 may supply D (5 bases each). The germline CDR1 and CDR2 sequences are SNHLY and FYNNEI. The CDR3 is 13 amino acids. V was shortened by 7 bases and J by 5 bases, with 15 bases between the two germline ends. CDR3 amino acids: CASTRDQRNEQYF. The DNA for the CDR3 is TGTGCCAGCACCAGGGACCAAAGGAACGAGCAGTACTTC.

This clone occurred once. This chain connects TRBV5-4 to TRBJ1-1; the match to TRBD1 covers 9 bases. Germline trimming cut 4 bases from V and 5 bases from J; bases unmatched to any gene: 9. Germline V CDR1 and CDR2: SGHNT, YYREEE (reference sequence). The CDR3 runs to 15 residues. CDR3 bases: TGTGCCAGCAGCCTGGGACAGGGAAGGGGGACTGAAGCTTTCTTT. This gives the protein CASSLGQGRGTEAFF. The full variable domain, in which reference TRBV5-4 and TRBJ1-1 provide the parts outside the CDR3, is ETGVTQSPTHLIKTRGQQVTLRCSSQSGHNTVSWYQQALGQGPQFIFQYYREEENGRGNFPPRFSGLQFPNYSSELNVNALELDDSALYLCASSLGQGRGTEAFFGQGTRLTVV.

The chain carries TRBV2 and TRBJ1-3; TRBD1 aligns across 7 bases. CDR1 and CDR2 (germline): SNHLY, FYNNEI. The CDR3 has 15 residues. With 7 bases clipped from V and 0 bases from J, the junction kept 6 bases outside the gene matches. CDR3 coding DNA: TGTGCCAGCACAGTAGGGACAGCCTCTGGAAACACCATATATTTT. It specifies CASTVGTASGNTIYF. Full variable domain (rest looked up from reference TRBV2 and TRBJ1-3): EPEVTQTPSHQVTQMGQEVILRCVPISNHLYFYWYRQILGQKVEFLVSFYNNEISEKSEIFDDQFSVERPDGSNFTLKIRSTKLEDSAMYFCASTVGTASGNTIYFGEGSWLTVV.

The chain joins TRBV12-5 to TRBJ1-3; no clear D. Looked up from germline, CDR1 is LGHNT and CDR2 is FRNRAP. The CDR3 extends over 16 amino acids. V was trimmed by 0 bases and J by 0 bases, leaving 9 bases between them. CDR3 region: CASGLVLGSSGNTIYF. Here the CDR3 DNA reads TGTGCTAGTGGTTTGGTATTAGGCAGCTCTGGAAACACCATATATTTT.

This chain connects TRBV25-1 to TRBJ1-1; no firm D call. The CDR3 length is 13 residues. Trimming left V 2 bases short and J 7 bases short, with 11 bases between. Per the germline V gene, CDR1 is MGHDK and CDR2 is SYGVNS. The DNA for the CDR3 is TGTGCCAGCAGTGAAAGGTCAGCCAGTGAAGCTTTCTTT. It specifies CASSERSASEAFF.

This clone was observed a handful of times. Different DNA sequences within this sample yield the same CDR3. This chain uses TRBV28 with TRBJ2-5; D is ambiguous. The CDR3 is 12 residues long. The V end was cut by 2 bases, the J end by 2 bases, with 3 bases between. CDR1 and CDR2 from the germline V gene are MDHEN and SYDVKM. The CDR3: CASSLRQETQYF. The DNA for the CDR3 is TGTGCCAGCAGTTTACGTCAAGAGACCCAGTACTTC.

V gene TRBV27 combines with J gene TRBJ1-1, with 9 bases identical to TRBD1. The germline CDR1 and CDR2 sequences are MNHEY and SMNVEV (reference sequence). V lost 6 bases and J lost 6; bases outside the gene matches: 11. This CDR3 comprises 15 residues. The CDR3 nucleotides read TGTGCCAGCAGCCGCACCCCGGGACAGGGACCTGAAGCTTTCTTT. Its translation: CASSRTPGQGPEAFF.

The chain is built from TRBV9 and TRBJ1-2, with 9 bases that match TRBD1. CDR3 length: 15 residues. From germline, CDR1 is SGDLS and CDR2 YYNGEE. The ends lost 4 bases at V and 8 bases at J; junction bases unmatched: 12. CDR3 nucleotides: TGTGCCAGCAGCCCCTCCCCGACAGGGGGTATCGGCTACACCTTC. It yields the protein CASSPSPTGGIGYTF.

V and J are TRBV7-9 and TRBJ2-7; D is ambiguous. CDR1 is SEHNR and CDR2 is FQNEAQ in the germline V gene (reference sequence). The CDR3 runs to 11 residues. V shed 1 base and J shed 5 bases, with 3 bases lying between them. The CDR3 loop is CASSLDNEQYF. The DNA for the CDR3 is TGTGCCAGCAGCTTAGACAACGAGCAGTACTTC.

This chain uses TRBV9 with TRBJ2-7, with 10 positions matching TRBD2. Unmatched junction bases numbered 9, after V lost 0 bases and J lost 0 bases. Germline V gene sequence: CDR1 SGDLS, CDR2 YYNGEE. The CDR3 length is 18 residues. DNA of the CDR3: TGTGCCAGCAGCGTAGCTACTGGGAGCGGGGGGGCCTCCTACGAGCAGTACTTC. Its protein is CASSVATGSGGASYEQYF.

This chain uses TRBV5-1 with TRBJ2-2; 7 nucleotides line up with TRBD2. The CDR3 extends over 16 amino acids. V was pared by 4 bases and J by 6 bases, with 12 bases of the junction left unmatched. CDR1 is SGHRS and CDR2 is YFSETQ in the germline V gene. CDR3 residues: CASSPGGYQGAGELFF. The CDR3 region has the DNA TGCGCCAGCAGCCCCGGGGGGTATCAAGGGGCCGGGGAGCTGTTTTTT.

This clone was detected only a few times. The rearrangement links TRBV10-3 to TRBJ1-2; TRBD1 matches 9 bases. The CDR3 contains 14 residues. The V and J ends lost 2 bases and 8 bases, in that order; junction bases with no gene match: 6. From germline, CDR1 is ENHRY and CDR2 SYGVKD. DNA for the CDR3: TGTGCCATCAGTGAGCGGGACAGGGCGCGCGGCTACACCTTC. Translated: CAISERDRARGYTF.

This CDR3 reads CASSFTRVVGETQYF. Here the CDR3 DNA reads TGTGCCAGCAGCTTTACCAGGGTAGTTGGAGAGACCCAGTACTTC. This sequence joins TRBV5-6 and TRBJ2-5; D possibly corresponds to TRBD1 (5 bases). The CDR3 runs to 15 residues. The germline V gene encodes CDR1 SGHDT and CDR2 YYEEEE. The V and J ends lost 2 bases and 4 bases respectively, with 15 bases between them.

This CDR3 is CSVYQGAAPNTEAFF. CDR3 coding DNA: TGCAGCGTTTACCAGGGGGCCGCTCCGAACACTGAAGCTTTCTTT. This sequence joins TRBV29-1 and TRBJ1-1; the match to TRBD1 covers 8 bases. V lost 5 bases, J lost 1 base, and 9 bases stayed unmatched. Germline values: CDR1 SQVTM, CDR2 ANQGSEA. The CDR3 is made up of 15 amino acids.

The CDR3 is CASSTGNRETQYF. Here the CDR3 DNA reads TGTGCCAGCTCAACAGGGAACCGGGAGACCCAGTACTTC. This chain links TRBV18 with TRBJ2-5, with a weak D call TRBD1 (6 bases). Germline V gives CDR1 KGHSH, CDR2 LQKENI. The CDR3 runs 13 residues. The V gene lost 5 bases and the J gene lost 5 bases, with 12 bases spanning the gap.

This chain uses TRBV28 with TRBJ2-7; 7 nucleotides match TRBD1. The germline CDR1 and CDR2 sequences are MDHEN and SYDVKM. Unmatched junction bases numbered 7, after V lost 3 bases and J lost 5 bases. This CDR3 is 14 amino acids long. CDR3 coding DNA: TGTGCCAGCAGTTTCGGTGACAGGGACAACGAGCAGTACTTC. It codes for CASSFGDRDNEQYF. Based on the CDR3 plus reference TRBV28 and TRBJ2-7, the full variable domain is DVKVTQSSRYLVKRTGEKVFLECVQDMDHENMFWYRQDPGLGLRLIYFSYDVKMKEKGDIPEGYSVSREKKERFSLILESASTNQTSMYLCASSFGDRDNEQYFGPGTRLTVT.

This clone was found a few times. The V and J genes are TRBV9 and TRBJ1-1; the D is unclear. CDR3 size: 14 residues. CDR1 is SGDLS and CDR2 is YYNGEE in the germline V gene. Trimming stripped 0 bases from V and 4 bases from J, with 10 bases between. The CDR3: CASSVGVSGTEAFF. In DNA form, the CDR3 reads TGTGCCAGCAGCGTAGGAGTATCGGGCACTGAAGCTTTCTTT.

The V call is TRBV7-8, the J call TRBJ2-1; D might be TRBD2 (6 bases). Germline V CDR1 and CDR2: SGHVS, FQNEAQ. V was pared by 1 base and J by 5 bases, with 12 bases between. The CDR3 is made up of 15 amino acids. The CDR3 DNA sequence: TGTGCCAGCAGCTTAGTGGGGGGTTGGGACAATGAGCAGTTCTTC. This codes for CASSLVGGWDNEQFF.

The chain uses TRBV20-1 and TRBJ1-2, with TRBD1 as a possible D gene (5 bases). The CDR3 has 11 amino acids. V lost 3 bases to trimming and J lost 8 bases, with 10 bases between them. Germline V gene sequence: CDR1 DFQATT, CDR2 SNEGSKA (reference sequence). The CDR3 sequence is CSASPGQGYTF. CDR3 bases: TGCAGTGCTAGCCCAGGGCAGGGCTACACCTTC.

The J gene is TRBJ1-4, the V gene TRBV29-1; D remains ambiguous. Germline CDR1 reads SQVTM; CDR2 reads ANQGSEA. V gave up 6 bases and J gave up 4 bases, with 9 bases separating them. The CDR3 sequence is 12 residues long. CDR3 amino acids: CSVSEINEKLFF. In DNA, the CDR3 is TGCAGCGTCTCGGAGATTAATGAAAAACTGTTTTTT.

The chain combines TRBV6-1 with TRBJ2-7, with unresolved D. The CDR3 runs to 13 residues. Trimming left V 8 bases short and J 2 bases short, with 13 bases between. CDR1 is MNHNS and CDR2 is SASEGT in the germline V gene. In DNA form, the CDR3 reads TGTGCCAGCCAACCGGCGGCCACCTACGAGCAGTACTTC. It encodes CASQPAATYEQYF.

The V and J genes are TRBV19 and TRBJ1-6, with D unclear. CDR1 LNHDA and CDR2 SQIVND come from the germline V gene (reference sequence). This CDR3 has 14 residues. V was clipped by 1 base and J by 6 bases, with 7 bases between them. CDR3 sequence (DNA): TGTGCCAGTAGTATAGGGCAGACTAATTCACCCCTCCACTTT. It is translated as CASSIGQTNSPLHF.

This CDR3 is CASSLNQAYEQYF. DNA of the CDR3: TGTGCCAGCAGCTTAAATCAGGCCTACGAGCAGTACTTC. V gene TRBV11-2 combines with J gene TRBJ2-7, with D unresolved. This CDR3 is built from 13 residues. Germline CDR1 SGHAT, CDR2 FQNNGV. V lost 2 bases and J 2 bases, leaving 7 bases between the germline ends.

This clone showed up just once. The chain carries TRBV9 and TRBJ1-6; D uncertain. This CDR3 spans 15 amino acids. Deletions cut 0 bases from V and 1 base from J, with 5 bases between. The germline CDR1 and CDR2 sequences are SGDLS and YYNGEE. In nucleotides, the CDR3 is TGTGCCAGCAGCGTAGACGGGTCCTATAATTCACCCCTCCACTTT. Translating gives CASSVDGSYNSPLHF.